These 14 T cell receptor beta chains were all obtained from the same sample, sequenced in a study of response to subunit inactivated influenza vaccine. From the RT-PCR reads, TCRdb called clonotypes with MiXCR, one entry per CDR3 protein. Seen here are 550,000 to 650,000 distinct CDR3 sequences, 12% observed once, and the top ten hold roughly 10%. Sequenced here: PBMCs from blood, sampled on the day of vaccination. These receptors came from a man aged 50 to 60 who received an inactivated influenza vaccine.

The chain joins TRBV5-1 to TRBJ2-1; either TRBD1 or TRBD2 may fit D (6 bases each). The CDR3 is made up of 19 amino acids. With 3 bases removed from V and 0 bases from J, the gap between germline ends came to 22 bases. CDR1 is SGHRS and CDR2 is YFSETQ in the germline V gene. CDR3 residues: CASSYPRGATGSSYNEQFF. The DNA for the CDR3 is TGCGCCAGCAGCTATCCTAGGGGGGCAACCGGGAGCTCCTACAATGAGCAGTTCTTC.

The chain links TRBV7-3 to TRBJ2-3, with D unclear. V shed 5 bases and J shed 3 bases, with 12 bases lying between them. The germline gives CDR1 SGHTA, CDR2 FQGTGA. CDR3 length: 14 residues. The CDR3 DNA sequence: TGTGCCAGCAGCGCCGGCCAAGGGACAGATACGCAGTATTTT. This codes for CASSAGQGTDTQYF.

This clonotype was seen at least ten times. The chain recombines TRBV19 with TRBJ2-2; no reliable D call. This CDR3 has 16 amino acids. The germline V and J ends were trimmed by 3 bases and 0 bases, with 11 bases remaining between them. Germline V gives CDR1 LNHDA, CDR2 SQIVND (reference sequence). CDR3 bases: TGTGCCAGTAGTATGGATGGATTCACGAACACCGGGGAGCTGTTTTTT. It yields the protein CASSMDGFTNTGELFF.

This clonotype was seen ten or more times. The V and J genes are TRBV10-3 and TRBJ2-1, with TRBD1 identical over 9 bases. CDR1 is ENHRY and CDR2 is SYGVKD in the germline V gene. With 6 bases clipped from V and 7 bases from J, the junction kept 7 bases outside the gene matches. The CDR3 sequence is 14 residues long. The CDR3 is CAIRTGTGINEQFF. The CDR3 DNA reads TGTGCCATCAGGACCGGGACAGGGATAAATGAGCAGTTCTTC.

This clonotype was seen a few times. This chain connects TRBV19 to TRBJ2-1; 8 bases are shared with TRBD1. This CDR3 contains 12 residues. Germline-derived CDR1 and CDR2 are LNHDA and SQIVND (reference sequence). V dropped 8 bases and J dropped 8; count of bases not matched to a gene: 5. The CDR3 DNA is TGTGCCAGTGGCAGGGGGCGGGATGAGCAGTTCTTC. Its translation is CASGRGRDEQFF. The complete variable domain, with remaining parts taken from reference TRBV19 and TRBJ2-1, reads DGGITQSPKYLFRKEGQNVTLSCEQNLNHDAMYWYRQDPGQGLRLIYYSQIVNDFQKGDIAEGYSVSREKKESFPLTVTSAQKNPTAFYLCASGRGRDEQFFGPGTRLTVL.

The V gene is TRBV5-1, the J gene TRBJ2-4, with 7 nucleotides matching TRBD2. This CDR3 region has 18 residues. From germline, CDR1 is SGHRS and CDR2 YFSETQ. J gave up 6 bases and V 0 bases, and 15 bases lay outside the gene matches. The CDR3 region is CASSLEGLAAFRRNIQYF. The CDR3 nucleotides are TGCGCCAGCAGCTTGGAGGGTCTAGCGGCATTTCGGAGAAACATTCAGTACTTC.

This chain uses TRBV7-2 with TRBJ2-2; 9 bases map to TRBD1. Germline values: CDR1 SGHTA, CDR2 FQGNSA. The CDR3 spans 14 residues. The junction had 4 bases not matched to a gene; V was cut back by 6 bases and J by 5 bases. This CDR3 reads CASRVQGATGELFF. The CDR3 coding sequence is TGTGCCAGCAGGGTACAGGGGGCGACCGGGGAGCTGTTTTTT.

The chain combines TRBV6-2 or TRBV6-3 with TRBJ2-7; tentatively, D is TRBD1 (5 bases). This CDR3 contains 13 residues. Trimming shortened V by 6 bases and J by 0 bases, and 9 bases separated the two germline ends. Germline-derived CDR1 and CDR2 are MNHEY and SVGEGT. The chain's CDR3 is CASRQVLSYEQYF. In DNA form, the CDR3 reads TGTGCCAGCAGACAGGTTCTCTCCTACGAGCAGTACTTC.

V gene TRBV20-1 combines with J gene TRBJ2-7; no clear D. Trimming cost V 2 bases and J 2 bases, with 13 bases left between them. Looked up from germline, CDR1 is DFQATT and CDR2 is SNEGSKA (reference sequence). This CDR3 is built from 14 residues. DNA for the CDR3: TGCAGTGCTAGATCAGGTGGCGGCACCTACGAGCAGTACTTC. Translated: CSARSGGGTYEQYF.

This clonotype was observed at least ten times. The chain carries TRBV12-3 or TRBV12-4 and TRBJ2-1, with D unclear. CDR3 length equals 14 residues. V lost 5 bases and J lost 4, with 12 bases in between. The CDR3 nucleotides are TGTGCCAGCAGTCCCCGTGTCAGTTACAATGAGCAGTTCTTC. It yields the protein CASSPRVSYNEQFF.

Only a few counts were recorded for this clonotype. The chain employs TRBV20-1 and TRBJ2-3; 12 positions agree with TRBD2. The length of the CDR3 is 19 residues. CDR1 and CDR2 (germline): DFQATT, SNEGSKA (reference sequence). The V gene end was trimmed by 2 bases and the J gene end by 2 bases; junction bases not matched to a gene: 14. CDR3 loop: CSARQSLAGGRGLTDTQYF. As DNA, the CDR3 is TGCAGTGCTAGACAATCTCTAGCGGGAGGGCGTGGTCTCACAGATACGCAGTATTTT.

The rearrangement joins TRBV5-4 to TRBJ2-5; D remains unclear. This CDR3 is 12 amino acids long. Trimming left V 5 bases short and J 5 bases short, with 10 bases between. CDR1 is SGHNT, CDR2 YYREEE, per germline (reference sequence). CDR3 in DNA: TGTGCCAGCAGGGCCTTTGAGGAGACCCAGTACTTC. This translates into CASRAFEETQYF.

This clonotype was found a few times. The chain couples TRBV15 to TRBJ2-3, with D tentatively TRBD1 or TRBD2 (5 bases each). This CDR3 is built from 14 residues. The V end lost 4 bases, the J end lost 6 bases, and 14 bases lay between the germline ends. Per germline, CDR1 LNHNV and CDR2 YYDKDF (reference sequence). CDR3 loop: CATSNRDAPDTQYF. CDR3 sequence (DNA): TGTGCCACCAGCAACCGGGACGCCCCGGATACGCAGTATTTT.

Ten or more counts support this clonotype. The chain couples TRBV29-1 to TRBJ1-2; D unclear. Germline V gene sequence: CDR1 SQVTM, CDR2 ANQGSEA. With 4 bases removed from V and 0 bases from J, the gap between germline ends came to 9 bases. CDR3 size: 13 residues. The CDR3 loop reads CSVGREANYGYTF. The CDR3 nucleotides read TGCAGCGTTGGACGCGAAGCTAACTATGGCTACACCTTC.